This T cell receptor beta chain came from a study of T cell responses to AZD1222 COVID-19 vaccine. A remark on this clone: Its cognate antigen is unknown.

Study-level results: Unmutated variant regions are reportedly the target of nearly half of TCRs that are spike-specific.

Here immunoSEQ multiplex PCR was the method, and the copy in TCRdb shows in-frame clones only, minus some. The sample has about 97,000 clones; roughly 90% are singletons. Germline V CDR1 and CDR2: SGHRS, YFSETQ. CDR3 length: 17 amino acids. Trimming at V came to 4 bases and at J to 0 bases, leaving 10 bases not matched to a gene. Sequenced here: peripheral blood, sampled on day 0 of AZD1222 vaccination. The sequence derives from an adult in good health. The V call is TRBV5-1, the J call TRBJ2-7; 10 bases map to TRBD2. CDR3 nucleotides: TGCGCCAGCAGCCTAGGACTAGCGGCCCTAAGCTCCTACGAGCAGTACTTC. Translated, it gives CASSLGLAALSSYEQYF.